Listed here is a single TCR beta chain. There is no known antigen for this receptor. One end of the junction does not line up with germline, which may come from a read error. The data were taken from a study of shared clonotypes between healthy human individuals (dated by TCRdb to about 2020). Notes on the research overall: The cohort included three men and a couple of women between 18 and 49 years of age. Between about 0.85 and 9.5 billion PBMCs per donor were obtained by leukapheresis. Libraries were prepared and TCR repertoires were sequenced by different laboratories using diverse techniques, in order to increase sequencing depth and limit assay-specific biases. The study deeply sequenced blood TCR repertoires of about 5 healthy adults to estimate repertoire size and the extent of clonotype sharing between individuals. For each donor, CD4 naive and CD4 memory were each run on three plates, CD8 naive on two plates, and CD8 memory on one plate.

Donors were healthy HIV-negative adults with no recently reported acute infections or vaccinations. All donors were Caucasian adults living in Nashville, Tennessee, USA. CD4+ T cells were enriched by magnetic negative selection; naive cells were then positively selected on CD45RA, and the negative fraction formed the memory subset. After blood collection by leukapheresis, PBMCs were isolated using Ficoll-Histopaque density gradient centrifugation and then cryopreserved in the vapor phase of liquid nitrogen. Purity and quantity of every magnetically sorted T cell population were checked by analytical flow cytometry. Genomic DNA was isolated from every sorted fraction and measured by UV absorbance on a Nanodrop 2000c. Using the deep immunoSEQ assay, TCR CDR3 regions were amplified from genomic DNA by multiplex PCR. For each cell subset, the extracted genomic DNA was distributed evenly across all wells of several immunoSEQ 96-well plates, and each plate served as one replicate. Each replicate PCR for sorted subsets received approximately 200 ng genomic DNA, equal to about 30,000 T cell genomes. The purified libraries were quantified using a Qubit 3.0 fluorometer, sized with a Bioanalyzer 2100, and then quantified again using the KAPA Library Quantification kit. Every immunoSEQ 96-well plate was sequenced on a dedicated single-read 150-cycle Illumina NextSeq 550 flow cell. In the original analysis: The immunoSEQ output contained only junctional sequences without quality scores, so filtering could not match that applied to full-length reads. To assign V/J genes and CDR3, sequences were annotated using PyIR, a Python wrapper for IgBLAST v1.9, with IMGT germline references. Reads were filtered out if the reads had weak V/J assignments (E-value above 1e-6), no CDR3, stop codons, out-of-frame junctions, or ambiguous translated residues. V3J clonotypes were defined as sequences sharing an identical inferred V gene, J gene, and CDR3 amino acid sequence. Percentage overlap between repertoires was calculated by dividing the number of shared unique clonotypes by the size of the smaller repertoire. Richness of each repertoire was evaluated using RTK rarefaction, the Chao1 estimator, and Recon v2.1 estimates of unobserved clonotypes. OLGA was used to compute generation probabilities for all TCRbeta clonotypes that the gDNA method yielded from a handful of donors. TCRdb re-hosts the immuneACCESS table, in-frame sequences only. Its copies lack some clones; in the studies checked, an unresolved V gene accounts for under half of them, and the cause for the rest is not known. The V and J calls and clone size were taken over from that table, and D and trimming were inferred from the DNA. The sample data list 2 million to 2.5 million clones, and 95% of these were observed just once. The ten largest clones represent roughly 0.13% of the sample.

General study outcomes and caveats: Pairwise subsampling led to the expectation that sequencing depth would affect the degree of clonotype sharing among donors. Sharing across four donors was observed for around 4.8% of naive CD4, 3.5% of naive CD8, around 2.5% of memory CD4, and around 0.4% of memory CD8 clonotypes. Even with the large sequencing depth, rarefaction of the sorted-subset datasets indicated that sequencing was incomplete. Sampling was limited to blood, and TCR repertoires in tissue likely differ from TCR repertoires in blood. Naive subsets generally had larger estimated clonotype richness than memory subsets. The small number of donors limited the genetic and exposure-history diversity represented. Compared with non-shared clonotypes, clonotypes shared by all four sorted-subset donors had higher generation probabilities.

The receptor's source is a man between 18 and 35 years old in good health. The sequencing sample was made of naive CD4+ T cells sorted from blood. The sample's cell subset or site label, in plain terms: CD45RA+ positively selected.

The nucleotide sequence reads TGTGCTAGCAGCTCGTTGGGGGCAGATACGCAGTATTTT. The translation is CASSSLGADTQYF. The sequence joins TRBV7-7 to TRBJ2-3; the D segment may tentatively be TRBD1 or TRBD2, each giving 5 matched bases. The CDR3 spans 13 residues, from the cysteine through the phenylalanine. Left in the record is the CDR3 DNA by itself, 39 bases read in frame from the first base. CDR1 and CDR2 are drawn from the germline V gene (reference sequence): SSHAT, FNYEAQ.